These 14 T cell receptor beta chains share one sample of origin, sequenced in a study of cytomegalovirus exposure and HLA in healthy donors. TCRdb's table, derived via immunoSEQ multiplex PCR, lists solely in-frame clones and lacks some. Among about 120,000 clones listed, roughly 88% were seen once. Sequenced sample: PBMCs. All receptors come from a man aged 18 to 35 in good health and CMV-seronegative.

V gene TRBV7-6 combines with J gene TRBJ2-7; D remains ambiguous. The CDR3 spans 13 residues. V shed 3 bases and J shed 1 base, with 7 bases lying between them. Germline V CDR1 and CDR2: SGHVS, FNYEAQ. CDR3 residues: CASSFQESYEQYF. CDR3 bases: TGTGCCAGCAGCTTCCAGGAATCCTACGAGCAGTACTTC.

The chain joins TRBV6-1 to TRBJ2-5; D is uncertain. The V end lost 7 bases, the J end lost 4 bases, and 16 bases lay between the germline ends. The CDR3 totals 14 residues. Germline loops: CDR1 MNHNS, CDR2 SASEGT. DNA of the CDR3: TGTGCCAGCACCGAGCTGAGGATGGGAGAGACCCAGTACTTC. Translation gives CASTELRMGETQYF.

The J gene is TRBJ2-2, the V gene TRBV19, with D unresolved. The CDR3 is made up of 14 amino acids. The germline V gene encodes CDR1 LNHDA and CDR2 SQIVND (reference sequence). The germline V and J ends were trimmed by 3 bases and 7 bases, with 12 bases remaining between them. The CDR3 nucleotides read TGTGCCAGTAGTATGGATCGGGTGAACGGGGAGCTGTTTTTT. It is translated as CASSMDRVNGELFF.

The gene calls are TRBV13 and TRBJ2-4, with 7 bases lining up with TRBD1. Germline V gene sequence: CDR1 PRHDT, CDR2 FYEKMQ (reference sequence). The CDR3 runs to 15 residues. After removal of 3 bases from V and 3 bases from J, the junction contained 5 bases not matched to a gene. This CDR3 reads CASSFEGAGKNIQYF. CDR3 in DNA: TGTGCCAGCAGCTTCGAGGGGGCAGGCAAAAACATTCAGTACTTC. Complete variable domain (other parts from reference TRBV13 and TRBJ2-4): AAGVIQSPRHLIKEKRETATLKCYPIPRHDTVYWYQQGPGQDPQFLISFYEKMQSDKGSIPDRFSAQQFSDYHSELNMSSLELGDSALYFCASSFEGAGKNIQYFGAGTRLSVL.

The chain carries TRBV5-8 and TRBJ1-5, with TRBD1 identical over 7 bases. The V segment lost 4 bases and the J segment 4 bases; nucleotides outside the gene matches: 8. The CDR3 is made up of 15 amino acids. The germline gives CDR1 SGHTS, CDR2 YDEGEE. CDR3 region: CASSPGDRLNQPQHF. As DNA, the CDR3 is TGTGCCAGCAGCCCAGGGGACAGACTTAATCAGCCCCAGCATTTT.

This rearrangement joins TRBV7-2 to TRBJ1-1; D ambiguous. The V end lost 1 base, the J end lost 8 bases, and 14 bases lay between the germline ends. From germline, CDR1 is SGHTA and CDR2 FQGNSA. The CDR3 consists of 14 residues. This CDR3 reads CASSLVEGFTEAFF. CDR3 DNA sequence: TGTGCCAGCAGCTTAGTCGAGGGTTTTACCGAAGCTTTCTTT.

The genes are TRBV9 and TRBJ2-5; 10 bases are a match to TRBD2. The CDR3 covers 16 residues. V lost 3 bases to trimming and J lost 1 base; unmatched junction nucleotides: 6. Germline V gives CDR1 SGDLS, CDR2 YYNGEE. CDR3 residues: CASSDNLAGAQETQYF. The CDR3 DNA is TGTGCCAGCAGCGACAATCTAGCGGGGGCCCAAGAGACCCAGTACTTC. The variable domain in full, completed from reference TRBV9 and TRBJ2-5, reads DSGVTQTPKHLITATGQRVTLRCSPRSGDLSVYWYQQSLDQGLQFLIQYYNGEERAKGNILERFSAQQFPDLHSELNLSSLELGDSALYFCASSDNLAGAQETQYFGPGTRLLVL.

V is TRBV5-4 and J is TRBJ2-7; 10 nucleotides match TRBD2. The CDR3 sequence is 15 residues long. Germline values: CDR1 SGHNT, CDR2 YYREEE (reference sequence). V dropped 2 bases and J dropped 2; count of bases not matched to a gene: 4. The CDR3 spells CASSFTGTSAYEQYF. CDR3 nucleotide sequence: TGTGCCAGCAGCTTCACCGGGACTAGCGCCTACGAGCAGTACTTC.

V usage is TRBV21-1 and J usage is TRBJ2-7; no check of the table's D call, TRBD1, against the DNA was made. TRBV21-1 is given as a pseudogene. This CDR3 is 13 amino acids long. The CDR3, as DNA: TGTGCCAAGCGGGGACAGGGATCCTACGAGCAGTACTTC. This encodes CAKRGQGSYEQYF.

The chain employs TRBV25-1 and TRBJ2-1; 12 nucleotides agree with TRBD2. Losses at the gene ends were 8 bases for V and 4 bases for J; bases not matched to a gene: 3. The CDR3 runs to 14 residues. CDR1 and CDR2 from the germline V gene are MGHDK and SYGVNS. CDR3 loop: CASVTSGGYNEQFF. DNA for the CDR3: TGTGCCAGCGTGACTAGCGGGGGATACAATGAGCAGTTCTTC.

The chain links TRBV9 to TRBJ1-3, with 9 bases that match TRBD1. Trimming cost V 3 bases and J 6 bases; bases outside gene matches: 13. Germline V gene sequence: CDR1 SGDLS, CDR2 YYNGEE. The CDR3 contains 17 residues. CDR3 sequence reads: CASSDPDTGQGENTIYF. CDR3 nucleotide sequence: TGTGCCAGCAGCGACCCCGACACGGGACAGGGCGAAAACACCATATATTTT.

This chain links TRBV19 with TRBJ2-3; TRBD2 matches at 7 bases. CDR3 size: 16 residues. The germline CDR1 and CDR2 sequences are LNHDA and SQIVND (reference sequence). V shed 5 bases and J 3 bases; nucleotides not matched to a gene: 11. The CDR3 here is CASSFSIAGTTDTQYF. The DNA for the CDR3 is TGTGCCAGTAGTTTCTCCATAGCGGGCACGACAGATACGCAGTATTTT.

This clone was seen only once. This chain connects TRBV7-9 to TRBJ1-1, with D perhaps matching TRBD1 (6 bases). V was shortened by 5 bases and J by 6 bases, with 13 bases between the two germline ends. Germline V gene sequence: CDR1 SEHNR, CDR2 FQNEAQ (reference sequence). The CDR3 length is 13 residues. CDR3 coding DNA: TGTGCCAGCAGCGGCCGGGACAACCCTGAAGCTTTCTTT. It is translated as CASSGRDNPEAFF.

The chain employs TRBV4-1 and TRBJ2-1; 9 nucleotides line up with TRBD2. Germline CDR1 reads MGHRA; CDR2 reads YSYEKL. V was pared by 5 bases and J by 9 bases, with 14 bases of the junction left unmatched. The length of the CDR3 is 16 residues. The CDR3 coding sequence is TGCGCCAGCAGCTCAGGGGTTCTAGCGGGGCTTACTGAGCAGTTCTTC. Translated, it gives CASSSGVLAGLTEQFF.